The next 4 T cell receptor beta chains were all read from a single sample in a study of circulating and synovial CD4+ cells in juvenile arthritis. The assay was immunoSEQ multiplex PCR, and TCRdb's table has in-frame clones only and misses some. The table records a few thousand clones, roughly 90% of them present only once. Sequenced material: HLA-DR+ CD4+ T cells from blood. Described subset: circulating pathogenic-like lymphocytes, sorted as HLA-DR+CD14-CD3+CD4+CD25low/- blood T cells. All receptors come from a human donor with juvenile idiopathic arthritis.

The chain has TRBV5-6 and TRBJ1-4; D may be TRBD1 (6 bases). V was pared by 6 bases and J by 5 bases, with 17 bases between. Germline V gene sequence: CDR1 SGHDT, CDR2 YYEEEE. The CDR3 sequence is 15 residues long. The CDR3 sequence is CASTDAGTRNEKLFF. Here the CDR3 DNA reads TGTGCCAGCACCGACGCCGGGACAAGAAATGAAAAACTGTTTTTT.

The chain recombines TRBV28 with TRBJ2-7; perhaps TRBD1 as D (5 bases). V was clipped by 9 bases and J by 11 bases, with 14 bases between them. Germline lookup yields CDR1 MDHEN and CDR2 SYDVKM. The CDR3 consists of 10 residues. CDR3 sequence: CARPQGEKYF. The CDR3 DNA sequence: TGTGCCAGACCCCAGGGTGAAAAGTACTTC.

The V gene is TRBV9, the J gene TRBJ1-1, with TRBD1 identical over 7 bases. J gave up 4 bases and V 0 bases, and 9 bases lay outside the gene matches. CDR1 is SGDLS and CDR2 is YYNGEE in the germline V gene. The CDR3 consists of 16 residues. In DNA, the CDR3 is TGTGCCAGCAGCGTAGGAGGGACAGTTGCGGGCACTGAAGCTTTCTTT. It translates to CASSVGGTVAGTEAFF.

CDR3: CASSARGDGYGYTF. Here the CDR3 DNA reads TGTGCCAGCAGCGCGCGCGGGGACGGCTATGGCTACACCTTC. V is TRBV7-3 and J is TRBJ1-2; tentatively, D is TRBD1 (5 bases). V was clipped by 5 bases and J by 4 bases, with 14 bases between them. Germline values: CDR1 SGHTA, CDR2 FQGTGA. This CDR3 contains 14 residues.